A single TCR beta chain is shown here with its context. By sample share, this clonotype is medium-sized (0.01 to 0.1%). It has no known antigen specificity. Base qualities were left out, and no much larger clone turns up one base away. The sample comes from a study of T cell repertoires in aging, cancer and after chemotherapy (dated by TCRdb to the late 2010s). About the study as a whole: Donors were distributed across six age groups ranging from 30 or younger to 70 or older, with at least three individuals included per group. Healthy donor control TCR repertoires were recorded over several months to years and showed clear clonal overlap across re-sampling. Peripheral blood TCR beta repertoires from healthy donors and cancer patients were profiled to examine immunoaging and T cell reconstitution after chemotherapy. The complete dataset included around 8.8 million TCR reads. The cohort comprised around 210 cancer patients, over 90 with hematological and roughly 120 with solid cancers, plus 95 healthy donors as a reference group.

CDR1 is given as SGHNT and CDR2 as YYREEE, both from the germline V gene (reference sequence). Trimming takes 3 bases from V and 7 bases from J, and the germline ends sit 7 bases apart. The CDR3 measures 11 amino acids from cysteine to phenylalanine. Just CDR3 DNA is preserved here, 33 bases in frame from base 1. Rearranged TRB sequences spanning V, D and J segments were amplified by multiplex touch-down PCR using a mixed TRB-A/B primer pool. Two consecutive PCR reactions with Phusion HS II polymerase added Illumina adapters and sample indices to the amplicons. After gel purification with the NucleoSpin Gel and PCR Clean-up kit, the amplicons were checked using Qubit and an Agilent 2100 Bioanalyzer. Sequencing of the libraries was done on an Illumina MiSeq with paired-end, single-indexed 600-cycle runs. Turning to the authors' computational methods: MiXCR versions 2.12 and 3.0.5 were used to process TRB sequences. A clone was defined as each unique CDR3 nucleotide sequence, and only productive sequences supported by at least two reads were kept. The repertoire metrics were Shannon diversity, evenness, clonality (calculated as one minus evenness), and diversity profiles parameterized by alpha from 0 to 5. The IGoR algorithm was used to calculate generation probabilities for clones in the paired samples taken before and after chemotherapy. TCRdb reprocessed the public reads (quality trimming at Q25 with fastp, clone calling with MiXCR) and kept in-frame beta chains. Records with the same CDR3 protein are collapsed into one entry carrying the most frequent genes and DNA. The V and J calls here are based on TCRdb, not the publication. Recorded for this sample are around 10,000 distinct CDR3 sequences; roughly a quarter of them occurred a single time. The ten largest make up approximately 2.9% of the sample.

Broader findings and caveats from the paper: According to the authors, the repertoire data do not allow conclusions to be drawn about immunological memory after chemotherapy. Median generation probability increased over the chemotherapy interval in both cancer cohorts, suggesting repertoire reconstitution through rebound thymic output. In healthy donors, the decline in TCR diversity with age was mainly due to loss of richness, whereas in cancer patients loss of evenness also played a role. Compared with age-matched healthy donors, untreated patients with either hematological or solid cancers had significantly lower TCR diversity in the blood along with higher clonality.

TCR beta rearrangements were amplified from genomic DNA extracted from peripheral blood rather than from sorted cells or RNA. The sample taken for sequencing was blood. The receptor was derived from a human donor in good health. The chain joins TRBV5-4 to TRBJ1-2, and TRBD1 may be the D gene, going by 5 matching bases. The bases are TGTGCCAGCAGCTCGGGGCTTGGCTACACCTTC. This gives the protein CASSSGLGYTF.